The rows below give T cell receptor beta chains drawn from one sample of a study of TIL therapy for anti-PD-1-resistant metastatic lung cancer. This table comes from immunoSEQ multiplex PCR, and its TCRdb copy is limited to in-frame clones, with some not included. The table lists about 26,000 clones, approximately 63% of them singletons, with about 16% in the top ten. The source material was tumor tissue, sampled at baseline. The source is a woman between 25 and 85 years old with non-small cell lung cancer. Both conserved end residues are part of each CDR3. A D gene is named only where the DNA matches it firmly.

>TRBD1|TRBV19|TRBJ1-1
CASSMQGAVAEAFF
>TRBD1|TRBV5-6|TRBJ2-7
CASSLVGQGAYEQYF
>NA|TRBV30|TRBJ1-1
CAWSFRASEAFF
>NA|TRBV2|TRBJ1-1
CASDGAQVNTEAFF
>NA|TRBV4-2|TRBJ1-1
CASSQYTGATEAFF
>NA|TRBV4-1|TRBJ2-7
CASSQNYEQYF
>NA|TRBV2|TRBJ1-3
CASSGMGNTIYF
>TRBD2|TRBV6-5|TRBJ2-7
CASTELAGRGEQYF
>NA|TRBV6-5|TRBJ2-3
CASSPSRADTQYF
>NA|TRBV20-1|TRBJ1-5
CSAGQNQPQHF
>TRBD2|TRBV2|TRBJ2-2
CASSPGLDGGTGELFF
>NA|TRBV10-3|TRBJ2-7
CAISEKAHSYEQYF
>NA|TRBV18|TRBJ2-6
CASSQGSTGANVLTF
>TRBD2|TRBV19|TRBJ2-2
CASNIETSGTGELFF
>TRBD1|TRBV9|TRBJ1-3
CASSSGQGAGNTIYF
>NA|TRBV6-1|TRBJ1-1
CASSEIGETEAFF
>NA|TRBV2|TRBJ1-5
CASSELPGPPSPQHF
>TRBD1|TRBV25-1|TRBJ2-1
CASSDWTGGSIDEQFF
>NA|TRBV5-1|TRBJ2-7
CASSPGTEGHEQYF
>NA|TRBV15|TRBJ1-3
CATSRGHRGTGNTIYF
>NA|TRBV5-5|TRBJ2-7
CASSPWAGQDEQYF
>TRBD2|TRBV7-8|TRBJ2-1
CASRPRLAGGPQFF
>TRBD2|TRBV29-1|TRBJ2-2
CSAGLATPGELFF
>NA|TRBV20-1|TRBJ2-1
CSGRGYNEQFF